This T cell receptor beta chain was captured in a study of T cell repertoires in cytomegalovirus infection (dated by TCRdb to the late 2010s). As for the study more broadly: The peptide stimulations were aimed at well-studied HLA-B-restricted epitopes as well as recently identified HLA-C-restricted CMV epitopes, whose presentation resists viral immunomodulation. The HLA type of each donor mattered for the analysis, because public TCR beta signatures pointed to carriage of CMV infection along with the matching HLA type.

From cysteine to phenylalanine, the CDR3 is 20 amino acids long. Only CDR3 DNA remains: 60 bases, in frame from the first base. V loses 2 bases at its end and J loses 0 bases; junction bases beyond the gene matches: 12. The germline V gene (reference sequence) provides CDR1 MNHNY and CDR2 SVGAGI. Turning to this clonotype: The target of this receptor is not known. Base qualities are not recorded, but no much larger clone differs from it by a single base.

Sequenced using an Illumina HiSeq 1500. The raw public reads went through TCRdb reprocessing: fastp at Q25, MiXCR clone calling, in-frame beta chains kept. Rows are combined by CDR3 protein, so each entry shows the most common genes and DNA. The sample table shows around 100,000 distinct CDR3 sequences, and 30% to 35% are seen once. The biggest ten clones account for 41% of the sample. Reading the label with the study, this specimen's treatment or condition is: in vitro stimulation with specific CMV peptide epitopes to enrich CMV-specific T cells. Beyond this particular receptor, the publication reports: In both this cohort and an independent approximately 400-donor cohort, the cumulative frequency of public TCR beta family members distinguished carriers of CMV infection plus the relevant HLA type. The ex vivo response was dominated by HLA-C-restricted CMV-specific TCR beta clonotypes, and the single most frequent clonotype in two of eight donors was supplied by these HLA-C-restricted clonotypes.

The sequence joins TRBV6-6 to TRBJ2-3; TRBD2 agrees with 12 junctional bases. This receptor was obtained from a human donor in good health (CMV status not recorded). Some clones in this sample may be carry-over from other donors' samples. The material was CD8+ T cells from cultured PBMCs, obtained from culture after CMV antigen stimulation. In nucleotides, the sequence is TGTGCCAGCAGTTACCCGTTTACTAGCGGGGGGTTATCTAGCACAGATACGCAGTATTTT. Its protein is CASSYPFTSGGLSSTDTQYF.